This TCR beta chain was captured by sequencing in a study of T cell clones after liver transplantation. At the level of the study: Liver transplant recipients had immunosuppression withdrawal attempted within 2 years.

Trimming removed 5 bases from V and 1 base from J, with 11 bases in between. The germline CDR1 and CDR2 sequences are SGHNT and YENEEA. This CDR3 spans 15 amino acids. TCRdb's table, derived via immunoSEQ multiplex PCR, lists solely in-frame clones and lacks some. The top ten hold 0.75% to 1% of the sample, which has 65,000 to 70,000 clones, over 90% seen once. This clonotype was obtained from a human patient who received a liver transplant. Some T cells may originate from the graft donor. This chain uses TRBV11-3 with TRBJ2-2; D could derive from TRBD1 or TRBD2 (5 bases each). The sample consisted of CD4+ T cells from blood, taken 25 months after liver transplant. The CDR3 sequence: CASSPGTVNTGELFF. DNA for the CDR3: TGTGCCAGCAGCCCCGGGACGGTGAACACCGGGGAGCTGTTTTTT.